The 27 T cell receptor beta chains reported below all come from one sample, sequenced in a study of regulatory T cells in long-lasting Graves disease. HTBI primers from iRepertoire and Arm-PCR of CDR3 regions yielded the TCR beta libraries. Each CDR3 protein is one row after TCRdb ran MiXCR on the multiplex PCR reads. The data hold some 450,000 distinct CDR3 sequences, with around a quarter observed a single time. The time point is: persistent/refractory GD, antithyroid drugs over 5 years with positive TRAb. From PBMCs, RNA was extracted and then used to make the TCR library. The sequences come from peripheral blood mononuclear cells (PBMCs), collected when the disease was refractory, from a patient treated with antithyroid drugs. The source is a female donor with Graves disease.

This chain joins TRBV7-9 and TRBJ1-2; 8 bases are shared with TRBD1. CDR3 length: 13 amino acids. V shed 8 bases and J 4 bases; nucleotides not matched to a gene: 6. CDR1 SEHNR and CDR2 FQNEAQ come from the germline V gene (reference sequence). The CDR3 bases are TGTGCCAGCTCACAGGGGGATACCTATGGCTACACCTTC. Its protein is CASSQGDTYGYTF.

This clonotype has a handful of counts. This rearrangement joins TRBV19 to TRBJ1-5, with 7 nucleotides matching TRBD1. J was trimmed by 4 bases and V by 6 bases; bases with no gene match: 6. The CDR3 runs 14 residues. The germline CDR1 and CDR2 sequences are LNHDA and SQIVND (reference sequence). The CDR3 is CASRSGTANQPQHF. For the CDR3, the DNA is TGTGCCAGTAGGTCTGGGACAGCAAATCAGCCCCAGCATTTT.

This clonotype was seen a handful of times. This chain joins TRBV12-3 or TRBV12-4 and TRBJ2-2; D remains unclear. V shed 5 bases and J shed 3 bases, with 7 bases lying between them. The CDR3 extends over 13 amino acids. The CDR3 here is CASSRTHTGELFF. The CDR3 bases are TGTGCCAGCAGTCGTACCCACACCGGGGAGCTGTTTTTT.

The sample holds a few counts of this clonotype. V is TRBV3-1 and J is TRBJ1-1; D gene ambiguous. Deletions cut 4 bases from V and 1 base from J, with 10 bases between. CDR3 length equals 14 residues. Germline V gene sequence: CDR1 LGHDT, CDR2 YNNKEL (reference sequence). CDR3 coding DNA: TGTGCCAGCAGCCTACGGTTTTCGAACACTGAAGCTTTCTTT. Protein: CASSLRFSNTEAFF. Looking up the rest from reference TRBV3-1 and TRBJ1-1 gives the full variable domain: DTAVSQTPKYLVTQMGNDKSIKCEQNLGHDTMYWYKQDSKKFLKIMFSYNNKELIINETVPNRFSPKSPDKAHLNLHINSLELGDSAVYFCASSLRFSNTEAFFGQGTRLTVV.

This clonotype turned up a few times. CDR3 sequence reads: CSARVQVSSYEQYF. The CDR3, as DNA: TGCAGTGCTAGAGTACAGGTGTCCTCCTACGAGCAGTACTTC. The V and J genes are TRBV20-1 and TRBJ2-7; D perhaps matches TRBD1 (5 bases). Germline CDR1 DFQATT, CDR2 SNEGSKA (reference sequence). This CDR3 is built from 14 residues. With 1 base removed from V and 0 bases from J, the gap between germline ends came to 10 bases.

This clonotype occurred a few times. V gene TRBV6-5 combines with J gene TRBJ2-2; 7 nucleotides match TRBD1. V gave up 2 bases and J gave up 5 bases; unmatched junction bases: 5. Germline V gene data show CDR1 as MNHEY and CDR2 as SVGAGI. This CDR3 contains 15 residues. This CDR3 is CASSYKPRGTGELFF. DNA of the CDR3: TGTGCCAGCAGTTACAAACCCAGGGGGACCGGGGAGCTGTTTTTT.

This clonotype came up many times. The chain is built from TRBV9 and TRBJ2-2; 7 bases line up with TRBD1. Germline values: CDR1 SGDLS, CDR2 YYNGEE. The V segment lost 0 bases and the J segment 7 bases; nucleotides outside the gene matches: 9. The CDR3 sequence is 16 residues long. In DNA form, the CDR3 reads TGTGCCAGCAGCGTAGAGGCAGGGGGTTTGGGCGGGGAGCTGTTTTTT. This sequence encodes CASSVEAGGLGGELFF.

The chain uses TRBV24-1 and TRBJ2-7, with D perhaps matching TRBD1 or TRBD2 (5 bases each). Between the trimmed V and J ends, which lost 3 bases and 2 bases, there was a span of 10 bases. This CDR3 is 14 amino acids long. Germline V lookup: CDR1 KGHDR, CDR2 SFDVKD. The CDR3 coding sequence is TGTGCCACCAGTGATAGGGACGGGGCCTACGAGCAGTACTTC. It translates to CATSDRDGAYEQYF.

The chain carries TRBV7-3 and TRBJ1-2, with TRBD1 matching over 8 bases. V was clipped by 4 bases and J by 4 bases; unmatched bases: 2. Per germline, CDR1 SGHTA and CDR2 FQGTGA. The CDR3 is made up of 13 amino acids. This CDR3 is CASSWTGSYGYTF. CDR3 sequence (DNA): TGTGCCAGCAGCTGGACAGGGAGCTATGGCTACACCTTC.

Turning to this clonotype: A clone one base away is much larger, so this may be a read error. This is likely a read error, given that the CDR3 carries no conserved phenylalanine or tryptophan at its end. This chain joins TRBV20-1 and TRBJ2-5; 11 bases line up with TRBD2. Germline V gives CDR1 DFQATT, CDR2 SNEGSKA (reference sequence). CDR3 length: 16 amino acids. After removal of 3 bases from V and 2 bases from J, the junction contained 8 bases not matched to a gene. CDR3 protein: CSARVPGLAVQETQYL. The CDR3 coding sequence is TGCAGTGCTAGGGTACCGGGACTAGCGGTTCAAGAGACCCAGTACCTC.

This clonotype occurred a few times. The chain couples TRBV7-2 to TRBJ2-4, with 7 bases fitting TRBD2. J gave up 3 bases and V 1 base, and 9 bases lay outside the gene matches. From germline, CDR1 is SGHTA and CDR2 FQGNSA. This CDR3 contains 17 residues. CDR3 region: CASSLEAGARDKNIQYF. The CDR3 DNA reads TGTGCCAGCAGCTTAGAGGCGGGAGCAAGGGACAAAAACATTCAGTACTTC.

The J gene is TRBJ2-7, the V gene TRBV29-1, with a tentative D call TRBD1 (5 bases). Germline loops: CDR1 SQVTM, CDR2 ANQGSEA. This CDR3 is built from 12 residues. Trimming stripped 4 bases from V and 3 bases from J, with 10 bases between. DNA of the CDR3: TGCAGCGTTGTTCGACAGAACTACGAGCAGTACTTC. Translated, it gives CSVVRQNYEQYF.

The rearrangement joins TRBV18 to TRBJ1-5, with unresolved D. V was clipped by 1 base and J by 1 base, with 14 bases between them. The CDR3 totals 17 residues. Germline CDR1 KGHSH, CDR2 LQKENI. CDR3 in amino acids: CASSPRPGQGSNQPQHF. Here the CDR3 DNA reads TGTGCCAGCTCACCACGCCCGGGTCAAGGCAGCAATCAGCCCCAGCATTTT.

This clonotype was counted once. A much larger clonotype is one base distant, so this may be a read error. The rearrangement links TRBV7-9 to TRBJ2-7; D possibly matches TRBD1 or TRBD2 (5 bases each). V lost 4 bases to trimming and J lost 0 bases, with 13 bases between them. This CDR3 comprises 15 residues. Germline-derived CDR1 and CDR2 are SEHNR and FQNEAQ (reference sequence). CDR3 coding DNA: TGTGCCAGCAGCTCCTACGGGGCTCACTCCTACGAGCAGTACTTC. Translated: CASSSYGAHSYEQYF.

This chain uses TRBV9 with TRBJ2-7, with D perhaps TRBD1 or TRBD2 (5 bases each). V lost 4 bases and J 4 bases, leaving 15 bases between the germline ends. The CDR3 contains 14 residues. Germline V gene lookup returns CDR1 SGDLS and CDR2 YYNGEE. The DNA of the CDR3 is TGTGCCAGCAGCTCCGAGGGGACGGGGTACGAGCAGTACTTC. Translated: CASSSEGTGYEQYF.

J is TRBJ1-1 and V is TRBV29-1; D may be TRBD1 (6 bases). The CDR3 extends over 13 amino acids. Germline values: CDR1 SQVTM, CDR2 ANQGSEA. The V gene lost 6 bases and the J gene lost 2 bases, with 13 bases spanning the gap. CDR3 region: CSVQQTGNTEAFF. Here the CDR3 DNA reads TGCAGCGTGCAACAGACAGGAAACACTGAAGCTTTCTTT.

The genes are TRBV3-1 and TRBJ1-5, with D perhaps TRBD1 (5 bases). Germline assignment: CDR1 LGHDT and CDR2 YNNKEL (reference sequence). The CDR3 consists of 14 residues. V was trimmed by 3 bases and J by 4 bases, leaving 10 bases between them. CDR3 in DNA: TGTGCCAGCAGCCAGTCGGGGGATAATCAGCCCCAGCATTTT. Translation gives CASSQSGDNQPQHF.

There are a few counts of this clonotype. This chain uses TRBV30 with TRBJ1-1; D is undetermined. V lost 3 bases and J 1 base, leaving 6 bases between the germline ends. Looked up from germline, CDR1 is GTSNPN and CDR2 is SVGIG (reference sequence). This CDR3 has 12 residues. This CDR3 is CAWRAENTEAFF. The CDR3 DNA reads TGTGCCTGGAGGGCGGAGAACACTGAAGCTTTCTTT. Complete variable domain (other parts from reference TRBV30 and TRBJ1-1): SQTIHQWPATLVQPVGSPLSLECTVEGTSNPNLYWYRQAAGRGLQLLFYSVGIGQISSEVPQNLSASRPQDRQFILSSKKLLLSDSGFYLCAWRAENTEAFFGQGTRLTVV.

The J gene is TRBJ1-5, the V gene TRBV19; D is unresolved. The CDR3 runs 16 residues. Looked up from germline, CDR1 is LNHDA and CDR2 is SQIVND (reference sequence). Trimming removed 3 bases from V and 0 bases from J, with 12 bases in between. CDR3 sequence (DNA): TGTGCCAGTAGTATGTCGACGTGGTATAGCAATCAGCCCCAGCATTTT. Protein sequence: CASSMSTWYSNQPQHF.

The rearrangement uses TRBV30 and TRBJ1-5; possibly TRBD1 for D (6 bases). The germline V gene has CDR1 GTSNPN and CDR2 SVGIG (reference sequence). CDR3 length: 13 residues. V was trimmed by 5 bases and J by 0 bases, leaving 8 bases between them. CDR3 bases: TGTGCCTGGGGACAGAATAGCAATCAGCCCCAGCATTTT. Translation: CAWGQNSNQPQHF.

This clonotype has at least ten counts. CDR3: CASSLVGQDYEQYF. In DNA, the CDR3 is TGCGCCAGCAGCTTGGTGGGACAGGACTACGAGCAGTACTTC. The chain employs TRBV5-1 and TRBJ2-7; 8 nucleotides line up with TRBD1. CDR1 and CDR2 from the germline V gene are SGHRS and YFSETQ. J gave up 3 bases and V 0 bases, and 2 bases lay outside the gene matches. The CDR3 is made up of 14 amino acids. The full variable domain, completed using reference TRBV5-1 and TRBJ2-7, is KAGVTQTPRYLIKTRGQQVTLSCSPISGHRSVSWYQQTPGQGLQFLFEYFSETQRNKGNFPGRFSGRQFSNSRSEMNVSTLELGDSALYLCASSLVGQDYEQYFGPGTRLTVT.

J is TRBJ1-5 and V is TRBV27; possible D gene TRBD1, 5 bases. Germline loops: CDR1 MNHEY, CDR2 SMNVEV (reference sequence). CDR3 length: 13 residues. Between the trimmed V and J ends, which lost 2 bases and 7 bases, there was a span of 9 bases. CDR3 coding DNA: TGTGCCAGCAGTTTACCAAGGGGACAGCCCCAGCATTTT. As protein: CASSLPRGQPQHF.

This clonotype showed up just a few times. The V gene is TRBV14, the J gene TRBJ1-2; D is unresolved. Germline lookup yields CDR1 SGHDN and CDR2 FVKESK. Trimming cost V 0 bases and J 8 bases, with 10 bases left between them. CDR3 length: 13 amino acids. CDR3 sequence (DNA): TGTGCCAGCAGCCAAGATCTAGGGAAGGGCTACACCTTC. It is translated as CASSQDLGKGYTF.

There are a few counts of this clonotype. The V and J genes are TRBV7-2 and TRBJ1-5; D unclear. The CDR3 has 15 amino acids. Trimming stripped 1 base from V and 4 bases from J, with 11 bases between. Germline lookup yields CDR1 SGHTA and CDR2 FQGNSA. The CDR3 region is CASSLERNANQPQHF. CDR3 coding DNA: TGTGCCAGCAGCTTAGAACGGAATGCGAATCAGCCCCAGCATTTT.

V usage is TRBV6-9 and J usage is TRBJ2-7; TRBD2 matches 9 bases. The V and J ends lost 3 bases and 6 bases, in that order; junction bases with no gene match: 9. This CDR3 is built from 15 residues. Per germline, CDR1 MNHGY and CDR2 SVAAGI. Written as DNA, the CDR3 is TGTGCCAGCAGTTACGGGGCGGGAGGGCCTGTCGAGCAGTACTTC. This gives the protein CASSYGAGGPVEQYF.

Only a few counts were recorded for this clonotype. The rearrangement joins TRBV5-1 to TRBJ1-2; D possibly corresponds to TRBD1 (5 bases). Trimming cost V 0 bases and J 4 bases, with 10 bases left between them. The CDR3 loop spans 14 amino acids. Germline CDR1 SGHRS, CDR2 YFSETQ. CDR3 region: CASSLGQTSYGYTF. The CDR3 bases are TGCGCCAGCAGCTTGGGACAGACAAGCTATGGCTACACCTTC.

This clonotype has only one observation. The CDR3 reads CASSSGTTVTGELFF. The CDR3 DNA reads as TGTGCCAGCAGCTCCGGGACTACTGTCACCGGGGAGCTGTTTTTT. V gene TRBV7-7 combines with J gene TRBJ2-2; 7 bases map to TRBD2. This CDR3 spans 15 amino acids. Losses at the gene ends were 4 bases for V and 4 bases for J; bases not matched to a gene: 6. CDR1 is SSHAT, CDR2 FNYEAQ, per germline (reference sequence).